Each of the 7 T cell receptor beta chains below was sequenced from the same sample in a study of beta chain features in type 1 diabetes. Expressed TCRB transcripts were sequenced after all isolated RNA was converted to cDNA. This table comes from immunoSEQ multiplex PCR, and its TCRdb copy is limited to in-frame clones, with some not included. This table has about 250,000 clones, less than 15% appearing once. The sequencing sample was made of naive CD4+ T cells from blood. The receptor set was obtained from a woman aged 40 to 50 in good health.

This clone was seen only a few times. The CDR3 DNA sequence: TGTGCCAGCAGCTTAGGTTTAGCGAGCTCCTACAATGAGCAGTTCTTC. Its protein product is CASSLGLASSYNEQFF. V and J are TRBV7-9 and TRBJ2-1; D perhaps matches TRBD2 (5 bases). The CDR3 covers 16 residues. The germline V and J ends were trimmed by 1 base and 0 bases, with 10 bases remaining between them. Germline V gives CDR1 SEHNR, CDR2 FQNEAQ (reference sequence).

This clone was counted a few times. This chain links TRBV2 with TRBJ2-7, with D possibly being TRBD1 (5 bases). The germline gives CDR1 SNHLY, CDR2 FYNNEI. The CDR3 runs to 15 residues. Trimming cost V 7 bases and J 2 bases, with 18 bases left between them. The CDR3 protein is CASKGVRGKAYEQYF. For the CDR3, the DNA is TGTGCCAGCAAGGGTGTTAGGGGTAAAGCCTACGAGCAGTACTTC.

The sample holds a few counts of this clone. The genes are TRBV2 and TRBJ1-5, with TRBD1 as a possible D gene (5 bases). V dropped 1 base and J dropped 5 bases, with 12 bases sitting between them. CDR1 and CDR2 from the germline V gene are SNHLY and FYNNEI. CDR3 size: 15 residues. In DNA, the CDR3 is TGTGCCAGCAGTGAAGGACCCGGGGGGGATCAGCCCCAGCATTTT. Its protein product is CASSEGPGGDQPQHF. The variable domain in full, with the rest retrieved from reference TRBV2 and TRBJ1-5, is EPEVTQTPSHQVTQMGQEVILRCVPISNHLYFYWYRQILGQKVEFLVSFYNNEISEKSEIFDDQFSVERPDGSNFTLKIRSTKLEDSAMYFCASSEGPGGDQPQHFGDGTRLSIL.

V and J are TRBV5-1 and TRBJ1-2; perhaps TRBD1 as D (6 bases). Germline CDR1 is SGHRS and CDR2 is YFSETQ. V was shortened by 4 bases and J by 3 bases, with 13 bases between the two germline ends. The CDR3 length is 14 residues. CDR3 region: CASSENRVDYGYTF. CDR3 bases: TGCGCCAGCAGCGAAAACAGGGTCGACTATGGCTACACCTTC.

This clone showed up just a few times. The chain has TRBV5-1 and TRBJ1-2; TRBD1 agrees at 8 bases. The trim removed 4 bases at V and 5 bases at J, leaving 10 bases unmatched. Germline-derived CDR1 and CDR2 are SGHRS and YFSETQ. The CDR3 is made up of 15 amino acids. CDR3 nucleotide sequence: TGCGCCAGCAGCGGAGGACAGGGCGATTTTTATGGCTACACCTTC. It is translated as CASSGGQGDFYGYTF.

There are many counts of this clone. V gene TRBV10-3 combines with J gene TRBJ2-7; 7 nucleotides agree with TRBD1. The V gene end was trimmed by 6 bases and the J gene end by 2 bases; junction bases not matched to a gene: 7. The CDR3 has 14 residues. Germline V gene lookup returns CDR1 ENHRY and CDR2 SYGVKD. CDR3 region: CAIRLGQATYEQYF. CDR3 nucleotide sequence: TGTGCCATCAGACTCGGACAGGCTACCTACGAGCAGTACTTC.

CDR3: CSVEREVAGQFF. The CDR3, as DNA: TGCAGCGTTGAAAGGGAGGTGGCGGGGCAGTTCTTC. The chain is built from TRBV29-1 and TRBJ2-1; the D gene is possibly TRBD2 (6 bases). This CDR3 comprises 12 residues. V dropped 2 bases and J dropped 12 bases, with 14 bases sitting between them. Germline V gene sequence: CDR1 SQVTM, CDR2 ANQGSEA.